Described below is a single T cell receptor beta chain sequence and its context. CDR1 is SNHLY, CDR2 FYNNEI, per germline. This CDR3 has 13 residues. Trimming left V 7 bases short and J 9 bases short, with 16 bases between. Execution of the assay was at deep level. Generated by immunoSEQ multiplex PCR, the TCRdb table keeps only in-frame clones and is missing some. The table shows about 2.5 million clones, with roughly 92% occurring only once. This record belongs to a study of shared clonotypes between healthy human individuals. Donors had no recently reported acute infections or vaccinations and were HIV-negative.

This receptor was obtained from a man aged 18-30 years in good health. Some clones in this sample may be carry-over from other donors' samples. The sequencing sample was made of naive CD4+ T cells from PBMCs. As for subset: CD45RA+ positively selected. V and J are TRBV2 and TRBJ2-1, with D hard to call. The CDR3 coding sequence is TGTGCCAGCAACCAGGACCCGGTGGGTGAGCAGTTCTTC. Its translation: CASNQDPVGEQFF.